This T cell receptor beta chain was observed in a study of blood T cell repertoires in COVID-19. Study information: T cells, B-cell-depleted T cells, or PBMCs supplied cDNA or gDNA.

The CDR3 spans 15 residues. Generated by immunoSEQ multiplex PCR, the TCRdb table keeps only in-frame clones and is missing some. The sample has 200,000 to 300,000 clones; over 80% are singletons. The receptor was isolated from a human donor in a cohort sampled during active COVID-19. Sequencing used peripheral blood. The chain combines TRBV21-1 with TRBJ2-7; whether TRBD1, the table's D call, matches the DNA was not checked. TRBV21-1 is recorded as a pseudogene. The CDR3 region is CASSKGQGSSYEQYF. The CDR3 nucleotides are TGTGCCAGCAGCAAAGGACAGGGAAGCTCCTACGAGCAGTACTTC.